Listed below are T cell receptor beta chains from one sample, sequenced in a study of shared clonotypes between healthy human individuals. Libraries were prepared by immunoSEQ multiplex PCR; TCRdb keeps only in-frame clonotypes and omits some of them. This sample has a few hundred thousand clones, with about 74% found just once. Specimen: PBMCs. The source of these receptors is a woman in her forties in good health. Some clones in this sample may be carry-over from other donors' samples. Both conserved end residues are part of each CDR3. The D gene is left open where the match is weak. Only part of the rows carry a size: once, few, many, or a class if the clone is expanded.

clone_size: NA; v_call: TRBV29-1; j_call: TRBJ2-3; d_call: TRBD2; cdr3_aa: CSVRIAGGLLYTQYF; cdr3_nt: TGCAGCGTTCGTATAGCGGGAGGGTTACTATATACGCAGTATTTT
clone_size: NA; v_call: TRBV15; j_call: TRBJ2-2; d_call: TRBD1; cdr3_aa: CATSRGQGATGELFF; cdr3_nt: TGTGCCACCAGCCGCGGACAGGGGGCTACCGGGGAGCTGTTTTTT
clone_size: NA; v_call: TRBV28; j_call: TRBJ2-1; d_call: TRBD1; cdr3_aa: CASTRPRTGDNEQFF; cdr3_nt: TGTGCCAGCACCCGACCCAGGACAGGGGACAATGAGCAGTTCTTC
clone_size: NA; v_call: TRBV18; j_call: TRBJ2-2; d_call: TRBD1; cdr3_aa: CASSLGQVTGELFF; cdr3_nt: TGTGCCAGCTCACTGGGACAGGTCACCGGGGAGCTGTTTTTT
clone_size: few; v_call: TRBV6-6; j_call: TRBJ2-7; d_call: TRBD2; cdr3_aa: CASSTTSGSSYEQYF; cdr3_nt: TGTGCCAGCAGTACGACTAGCGGGAGCTCCTACGAGCAGTACTTC
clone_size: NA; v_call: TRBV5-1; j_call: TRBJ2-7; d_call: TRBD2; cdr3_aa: CASRREGEQYF; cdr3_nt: TGCGCCAGCAGGCGGGAGGGCGAGCAGTACTTC
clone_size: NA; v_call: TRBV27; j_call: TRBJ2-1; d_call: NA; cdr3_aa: CASSFAAARSYNEQFF; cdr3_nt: TGTGCCAGCAGTTTCGCGGCCGCTCGCTCCTACAATGAGCAGTTCTTC
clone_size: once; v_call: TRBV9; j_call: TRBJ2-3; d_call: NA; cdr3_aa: CASSADFLLQYF; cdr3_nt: TGTGCCAGCAGCGCCGACTTCCTCCTGCAGTATTTT
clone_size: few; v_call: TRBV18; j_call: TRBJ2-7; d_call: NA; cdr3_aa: CASSPPPGPPVYEQYF; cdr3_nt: TGTGCCAGCTCACCTCCACCGGGACCCCCGGTGTACGAGCAGTACTTC
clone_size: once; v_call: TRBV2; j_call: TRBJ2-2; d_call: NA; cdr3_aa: CASSEDGLNTGELFF; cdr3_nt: TGTGCCAGCAGTGAAGACGGATTGAACACCGGGGAGCTGTTTTTT
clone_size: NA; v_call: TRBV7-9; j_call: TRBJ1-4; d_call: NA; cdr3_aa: CASSSYGGEKLFF; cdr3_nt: TGTGCCAGCAGCTCCTACGGGGGTGAAAAACTGTTTTTT
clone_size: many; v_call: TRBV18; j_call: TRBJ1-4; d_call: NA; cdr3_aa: CASSPQGTSNEKLFF; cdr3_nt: TGTGCCAGCTCACCACAGGGGACTTCAAATGAAAAACTGTTTTTT
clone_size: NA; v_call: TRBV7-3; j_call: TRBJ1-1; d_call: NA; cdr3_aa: CASSPSGSGGTEAFF; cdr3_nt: TGTGCCAGCAGCCCCTCCGGATCCGGGGGGACTGAAGCTTTCTTT
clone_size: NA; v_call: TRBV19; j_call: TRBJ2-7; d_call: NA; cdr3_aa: CASSIDAASAIYEQYF; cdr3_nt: TGTGCCAGTAGTATAGATGCCGCCTCGGCGATTTACGAGCAGTACTTC
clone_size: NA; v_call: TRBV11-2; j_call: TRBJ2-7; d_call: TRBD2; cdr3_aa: CASSRAASGSYEQYF; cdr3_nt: TGTGCCAGCAGCCGAGCGGCTAGCGGGAGCTACGAGCAGTACTTC
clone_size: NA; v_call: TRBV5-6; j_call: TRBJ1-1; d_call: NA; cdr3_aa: CASSLPANTEAFF; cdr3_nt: TGTGCCAGCAGCTTGCCAGCGAACACTGAAGCTTTCTTT
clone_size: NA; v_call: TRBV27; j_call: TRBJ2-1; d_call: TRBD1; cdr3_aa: CASSSGQVPATSTFF; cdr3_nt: TGTGCCAGCAGTTCGGGACAGGTGCCAGCGACGAGCACGTTCTTC
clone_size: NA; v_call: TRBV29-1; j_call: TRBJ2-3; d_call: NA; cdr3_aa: CSVDTFGGSGNTQYF; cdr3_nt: TGCAGCGTTGATACTTTCGGAGGGAGTGGGAATACGCAGTATTTT
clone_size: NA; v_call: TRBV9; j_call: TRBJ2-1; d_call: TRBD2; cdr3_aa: CASSAGLAGGPAAYNEQFF; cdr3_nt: TGTGCCAGCAGCGCGGGACTAGCGGGAGGGCCGGCGGCCTACAATGAGCAGTTCTTC
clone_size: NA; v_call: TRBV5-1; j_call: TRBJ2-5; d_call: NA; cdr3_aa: CASTPINPRETQYF; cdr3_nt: TGCGCCAGCACCCCAATTAACCCGAGGGAGACCCAGTACTTC
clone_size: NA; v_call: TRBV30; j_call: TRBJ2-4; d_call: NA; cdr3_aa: CAFTPRSGLNIQYF; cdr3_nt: TGTGCCTTCACCCCTAGGAGCGGACTAAACATTCAGTACTTC
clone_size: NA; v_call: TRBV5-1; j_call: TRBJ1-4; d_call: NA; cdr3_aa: CASSLVGVPTNEKLFF; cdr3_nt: TGCGCCAGCAGCTTGGTAGGGGTTCCAACTAATGAAAAACTGTTTTTT